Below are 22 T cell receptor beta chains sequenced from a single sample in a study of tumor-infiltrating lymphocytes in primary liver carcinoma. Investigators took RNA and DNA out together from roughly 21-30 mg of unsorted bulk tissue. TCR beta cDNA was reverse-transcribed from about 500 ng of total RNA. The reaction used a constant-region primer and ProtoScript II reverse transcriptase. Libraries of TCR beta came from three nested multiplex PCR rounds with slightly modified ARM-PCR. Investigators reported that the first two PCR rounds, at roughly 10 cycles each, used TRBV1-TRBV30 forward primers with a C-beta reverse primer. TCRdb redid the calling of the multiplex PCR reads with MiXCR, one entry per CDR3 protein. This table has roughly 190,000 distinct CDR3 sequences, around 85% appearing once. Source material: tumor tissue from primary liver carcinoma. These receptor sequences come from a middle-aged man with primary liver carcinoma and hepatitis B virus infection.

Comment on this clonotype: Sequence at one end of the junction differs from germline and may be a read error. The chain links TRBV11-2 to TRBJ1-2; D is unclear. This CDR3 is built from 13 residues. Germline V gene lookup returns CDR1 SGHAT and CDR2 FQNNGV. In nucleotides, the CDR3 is TGTGCCAACAGCTCCGCCAGAGGCTCCGGCTACACCTTC. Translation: CANSSARGSGYTF.

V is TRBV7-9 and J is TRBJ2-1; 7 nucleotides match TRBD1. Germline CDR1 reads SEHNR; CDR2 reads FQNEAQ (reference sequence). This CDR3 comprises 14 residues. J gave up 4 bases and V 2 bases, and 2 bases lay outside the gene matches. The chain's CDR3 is CASSLTGAYNEQFF. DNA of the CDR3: TGTGCCAGCAGCTTAACAGGGGCTTACAATGAGCAGTTCTTC.

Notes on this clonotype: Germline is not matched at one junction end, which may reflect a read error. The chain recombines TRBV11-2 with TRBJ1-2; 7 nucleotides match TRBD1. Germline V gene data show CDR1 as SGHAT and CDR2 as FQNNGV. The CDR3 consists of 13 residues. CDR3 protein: CGSSLYETGFITF. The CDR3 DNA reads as TGCGGCAGCAGCTTATATGAGACAGGGTTTATCACCTTC.

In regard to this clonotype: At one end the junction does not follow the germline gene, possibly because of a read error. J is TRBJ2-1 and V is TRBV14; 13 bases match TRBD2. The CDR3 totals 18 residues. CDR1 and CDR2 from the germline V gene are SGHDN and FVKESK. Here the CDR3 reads CTSSQDGTSGNPHNEQFF. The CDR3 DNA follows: TGTACCAGTAGCCAAGACGGGACTAGCGGGAACCCCCACAATGAGCAGTTCTTC.

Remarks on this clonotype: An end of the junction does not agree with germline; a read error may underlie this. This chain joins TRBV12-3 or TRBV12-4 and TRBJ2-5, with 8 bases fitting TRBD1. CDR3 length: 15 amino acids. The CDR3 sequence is CVSSRQGAGRVTQYF. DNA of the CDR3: TGTGTCAGCAGCCGGCAGGGGGCGGGTCGAGTGACCCAGTACTTC.

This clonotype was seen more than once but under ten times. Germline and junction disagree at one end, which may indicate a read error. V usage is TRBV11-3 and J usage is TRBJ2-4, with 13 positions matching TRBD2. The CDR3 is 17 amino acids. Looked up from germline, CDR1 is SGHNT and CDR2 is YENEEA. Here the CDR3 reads CANIFPGTSGTKNIQYF. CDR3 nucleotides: TGTGCTAACATCTTTCCCGGGACTAGCGGGACCAAAAACATTCAATACTTC.

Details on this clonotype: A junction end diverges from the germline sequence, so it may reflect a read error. The CDR3 bases are TGTGCCAGCAGCTTGTCGGGGGTAGCTGGCGCCTACAAGCAGTACTTC. The encoded protein is CASSLSGVAGAYKQYF. This chain connects TRBV5-6 to TRBJ2-7, with D possibly being TRBD2 (6 bases). This CDR3 region has 16 residues. CDR1 is SGHDT, CDR2 YYEEEE, per germline.

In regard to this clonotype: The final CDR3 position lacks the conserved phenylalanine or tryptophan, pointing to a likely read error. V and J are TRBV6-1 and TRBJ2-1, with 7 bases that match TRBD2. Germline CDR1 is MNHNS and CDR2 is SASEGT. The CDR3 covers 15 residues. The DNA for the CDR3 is TGTGCCAACAGTAAAGAATCGGGAGGATACAATGAGCAGTTCTCC. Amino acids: CANSKESGGYNEQFS.

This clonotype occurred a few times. The CDR3 spells CAISDRGAVVDEQYF. The CDR3 nucleotides are TGTGCCATCAGTGATCGGGGAGCGGTAGTAGATGAGCAGTACTTC. This rearrangement joins TRBV10-3 to TRBJ2-7; D is perhaps TRBD2 (5 bases). In germline, CDR1 is ENHRY, CDR2 SYGVKD. This CDR3 is 15 amino acids long. Trimming removed 3 bases at V and 7 bases at J, with 19 bases between.

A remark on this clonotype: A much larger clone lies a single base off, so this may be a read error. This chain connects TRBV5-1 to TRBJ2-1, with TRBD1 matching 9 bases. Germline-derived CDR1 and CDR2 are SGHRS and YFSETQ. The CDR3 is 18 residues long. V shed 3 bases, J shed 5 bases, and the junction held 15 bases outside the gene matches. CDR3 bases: TGCGCCAGCAGCTGGCTGGGACAGGGTATCGGACGGGACAATGAGCAGTTCTTC. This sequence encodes CASSWLGQGIGRDNEQFF.

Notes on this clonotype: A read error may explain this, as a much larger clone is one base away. The chain's CDR3 is CASNPPVAGVLDTQYF. The CDR3 bases are TGTGCCAGCAACCCCCCAGTAGCGGGAGTTCTGGATACGCAGTATTTT. V is TRBV5-5 and J is TRBJ2-3; 9 bases match TRBD2. Germline V gene data show CDR1 as SGHKS and CDR2 as YYEKEE (reference sequence). The CDR3 length is 16 residues. J gave up 6 bases and V 6 bases, and 14 bases lay outside the gene matches.

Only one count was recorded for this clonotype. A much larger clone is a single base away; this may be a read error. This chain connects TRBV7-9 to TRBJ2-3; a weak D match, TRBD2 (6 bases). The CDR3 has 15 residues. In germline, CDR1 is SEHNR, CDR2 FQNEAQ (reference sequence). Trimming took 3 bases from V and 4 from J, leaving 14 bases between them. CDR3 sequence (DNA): TGTGCCAGCAGCTTCGACGGGAGCGGACCAGATACGCAGTATTTT. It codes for CASSFDGSGPDTQYF.

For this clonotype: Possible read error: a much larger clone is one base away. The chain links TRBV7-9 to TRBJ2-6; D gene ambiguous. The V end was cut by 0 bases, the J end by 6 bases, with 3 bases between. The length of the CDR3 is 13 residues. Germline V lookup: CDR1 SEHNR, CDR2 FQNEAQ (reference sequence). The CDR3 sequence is CASSLAEANVLTF. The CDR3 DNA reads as TGTGCCAGCAGCTTAGCCGAGGCCAACGTCCTGACTTTC.

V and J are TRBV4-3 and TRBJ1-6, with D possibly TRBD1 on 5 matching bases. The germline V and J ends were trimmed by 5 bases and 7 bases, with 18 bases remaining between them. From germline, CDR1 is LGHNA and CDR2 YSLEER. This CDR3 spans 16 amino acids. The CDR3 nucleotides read TGCGCCAGCAGCACCTTGGTCAGGGCAAGGAATTCACCCCTCCACTTT. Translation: CASSTLVRARNSPLHF.

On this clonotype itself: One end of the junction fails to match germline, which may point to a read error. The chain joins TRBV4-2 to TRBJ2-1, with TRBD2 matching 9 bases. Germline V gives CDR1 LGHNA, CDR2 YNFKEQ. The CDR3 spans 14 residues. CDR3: CASSQLAGYNEKFF. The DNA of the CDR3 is TGTGCCAGCAGCCAACTAGCGGGATACAACGAGAAGTTCTTT.

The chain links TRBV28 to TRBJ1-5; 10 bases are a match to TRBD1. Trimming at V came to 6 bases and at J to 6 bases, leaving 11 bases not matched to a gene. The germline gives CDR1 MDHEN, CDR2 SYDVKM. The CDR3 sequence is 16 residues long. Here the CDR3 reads CASSRQGAGQGQPQHF. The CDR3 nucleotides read TGTGCCAGCAGCAGACAGGGGGCGGGTCAGGGTCAGCCCCAGCATTTT.

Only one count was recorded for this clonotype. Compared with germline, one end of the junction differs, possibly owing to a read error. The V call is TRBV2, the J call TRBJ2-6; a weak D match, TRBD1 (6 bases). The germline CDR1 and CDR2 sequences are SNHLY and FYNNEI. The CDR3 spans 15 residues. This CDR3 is CASLFRQAGTNVLTF. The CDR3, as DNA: TGTGCCAGTTTGTTTCGACAGGCTGGGACCAACGTCCTGACTTTC.

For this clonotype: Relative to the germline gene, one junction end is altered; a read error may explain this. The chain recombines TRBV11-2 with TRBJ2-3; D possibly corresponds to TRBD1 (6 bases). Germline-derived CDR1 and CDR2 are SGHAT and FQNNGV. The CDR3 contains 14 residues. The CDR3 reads CARSPPGRTDTQYF. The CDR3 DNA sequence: TGTGCCAGAAGCCCCCCGGGCCGGACAGATACGCAGTACTTT.

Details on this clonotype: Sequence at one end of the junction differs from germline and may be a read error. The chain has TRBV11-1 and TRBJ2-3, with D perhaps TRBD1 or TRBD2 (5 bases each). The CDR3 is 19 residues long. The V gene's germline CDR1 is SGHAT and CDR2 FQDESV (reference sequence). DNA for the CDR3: TGTGCCAGCAGCTATGGGGGAAGCACTGTTGGAGCCCGCACAGATACACAGTATTTT. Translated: CASSYGGSTVGARTDTQYF. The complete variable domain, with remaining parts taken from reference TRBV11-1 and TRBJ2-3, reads EAEVAQSPRYKITEKSQAVAFWCDPISGHATLYWYRQILGQGPELLVQFQDESVVDDSQLPKDRFSAERLKGVDSTLKIQPAELGDSAMYLCASSYGGSTVGARTDTQYFGPGTRLTVL.

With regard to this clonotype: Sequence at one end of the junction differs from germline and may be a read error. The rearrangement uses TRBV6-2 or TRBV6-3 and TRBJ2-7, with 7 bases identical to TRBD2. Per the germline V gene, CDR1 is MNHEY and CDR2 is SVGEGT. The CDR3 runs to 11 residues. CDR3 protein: CASSSSGDRNF. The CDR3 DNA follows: TGTGCCAGCAGTTCGAGCGGGGATAGGAACTTC.

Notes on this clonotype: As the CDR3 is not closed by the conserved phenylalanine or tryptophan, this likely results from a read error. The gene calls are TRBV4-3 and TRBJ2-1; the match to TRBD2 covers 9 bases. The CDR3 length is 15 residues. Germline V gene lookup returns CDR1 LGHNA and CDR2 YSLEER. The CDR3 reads CVSSLNSGSSSEQFI. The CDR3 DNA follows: TGCGTCAGCAGCCTAAATAGCGGGAGTAGTAGCGAGCAGTTCATC.

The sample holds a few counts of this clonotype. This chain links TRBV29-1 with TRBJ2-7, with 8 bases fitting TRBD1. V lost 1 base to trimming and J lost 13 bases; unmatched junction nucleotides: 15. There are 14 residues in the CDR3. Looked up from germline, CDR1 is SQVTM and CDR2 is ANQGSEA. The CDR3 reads CSVEGQGKPYEHYF. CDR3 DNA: TGCAGCGTTGAAGGACAGGGGAAACCCTACGAACACTACTTC.